This T cell receptor beta chain was recorded in a study of technical replicates of blood from a handful of donors. The CDR3 is 14 residues long. V lost 6 bases, J lost 7 bases, and 16 bases lay in between. Germline CDR1 MNHEY, CDR2 SMNVEV (reference sequence). TCRdb keeps only in-frame clones here, not all; method: immunoSEQ multiplex PCR. The table records roughly 85,000 clones, about 93% of them present only once. The receptor was isolated from a human donor in good health. The genes are TRBV27 and TRBJ2-1, with TRBD2 as a possible D gene (5 bases). Source material: T cells isolated from PBMCs. The CDR3 nucleotides are TGTGCCAGCAGACGGATGGGAGCTAGAAATGAGCAGTTCTTC. Its protein is CASRRMGARNEQFF.